What follows are 24 T cell receptor beta chains derived from one specimen sequenced in a study of patients and donors after allogeneic stem cell transplantation. TCRdb itself ran the RT-PCR reads through MiXCR, one entry per CDR3 protein. Counted here are 150,000 to 200,000 distinct CDR3 sequences, more than 20% occurring once; the ten biggest clones make up around 26%. Sequencing was carried out using blood, either unsorted or a sorted T cell fraction (not recorded which). All receptors come from a human donor who was either an allogeneic HSCT recipient or a stem cell or donor lymphocyte infusion donor (not recorded which). It is not recorded whose cells these are; they may come from a transplant donor.

The chain has TRBV28 and TRBJ2-1; possibly TRBD2 for D (6 bases). Trimming removed 6 bases at V and 3 bases at J, with 9 bases between. Germline V gene lookup returns CDR1 MDHEN and CDR2 SYDVKM. The CDR3 spans 13 residues. The CDR3 DNA reads as TGTGCCAGCAGGGAGGGCCGCTACAATGAGCAGTTCTTC. This gives the protein CASREGRYNEQFF. The full variable domain, in which reference TRBV28 and TRBJ2-1 provide the parts outside the CDR3, is DVKVTQSSRYLVKRTGEKVFLECVQDMDHENMFWYRQDPGLGLRLIYFSYDVKMKEKGDIPEGYSVSREKKERFSLILESASTNQTSMYLCASREGRYNEQFFGPGTRLTVL.

The genes are TRBV24-1 and TRBJ2-3; D call uncertain. With 3 bases removed from V and 3 bases from J, the gap between germline ends came to 6 bases. This CDR3 is 13 amino acids long. The germline V gene encodes CDR1 KGHDR and CDR2 SFDVKD. CDR3 coding DNA: TGTGCCACCAGTGATCCCTGGACAGATACGCAGTATTTT. It codes for CATSDPWTDTQYF.

The chain uses TRBV7-2 and TRBJ2-2, with D perhaps matching TRBD1 or TRBD2 (5 bases each). The CDR3 is made up of 15 amino acids. The V gene lost 8 bases and the J gene lost 0 bases, with 13 bases spanning the gap. Germline CDR1 SGHTA, CDR2 FQGNSA. CDR3 sequence reads: CASFPGPSNTGELFF. The CDR3 DNA reads as TGTGCCAGCTTTCCGGGACCTTCGAACACCGGGGAGCTGTTTTTT.

This clonotype was observed a few times. The chain has TRBV4-1 and TRBJ1-1; D ambiguous. CDR3 length: 11 residues. Trimming cost V 3 bases and J 7 bases, with 6 bases left between them. CDR1 MGHRA and CDR2 YSYEKL come from the germline V gene. CDR3 sequence: CASSHRLEAFF. CDR3 DNA: TGCGCCAGCAGCCACAGGCTTGAAGCTTTCTTT.

Points on this clonotype: An end of the junction does not agree with germline; a read error may underlie this. This chain joins TRBV3-1 and TRBJ1-2; D possibly corresponds to TRBD1 (6 bases). Germline CDR1 and CDR2: LGHDT and YNNKEL (reference sequence). The length of the CDR3 is 15 residues. In DNA form, the CDR3 reads TGTGCCATCAGCACCAGGGGAGCGGACCCCTATGGCTACACCTTC. Translating it yields CAISTRGADPYGYTF.

The chain combines TRBV7-9 with TRBJ1-6, with no clear D. Trimming stripped 2 bases from V and 7 bases from J, with 12 bases between. Per germline, CDR1 SEHNR and CDR2 FQNEAQ (reference sequence). CDR3 size: 15 residues. CDR3 coding DNA: TGTGCCAGCAGCTTAAGGGAACCGATGAATTCACCCCTCCACTTT. This encodes CASSLREPMNSPLHF.

V usage is TRBV12-3 or TRBV12-4 and J usage is TRBJ1-6; D is possibly TRBD1 (5 bases). This CDR3 spans 15 amino acids. The V end lost 5 bases, the J end lost 7 bases, and 15 bases lay between the germline ends. CDR3 sequence reads: CASSRLRVRNSPLHF. CDR3 bases: TGTGCCAGCAGTCGACTCAGGGTGCGGAATTCACCCCTCCACTTT.

This clonotype was observed many times. The chain couples TRBV28 to TRBJ1-2; perhaps TRBD1 as D (6 bases). The germline V gene encodes CDR1 MDHEN and CDR2 SYDVKM. Trimming cost V 5 bases and J 4 bases, with 14 bases left between them. The CDR3 covers 14 residues. CDR3 nucleotide sequence: TGTGCCAGCAGTCTCGGGCAGGGGATCTATGGCTACACCTTC. Its protein is CASSLGQGIYGYTF.

This clonotype was picked up a small number of times. This chain connects TRBV7-2 to TRBJ1-4; 7 bases fit TRBD1. Unmatched junction bases numbered 7, after V lost 5 bases and J lost 7 bases. The CDR3 consists of 14 residues. From germline, CDR1 is SGHTA and CDR2 FQGNSA. CDR3 protein: CASSITGESEKLFF. CDR3 nucleotide sequence: TGTGCCAGCAGCATTACAGGGGAGAGTGAAAAACTGTTTTTT.

This clonotype was recorded a few times. The chain joins TRBV7-2 to TRBJ2-5; D gene unclear. The CDR3 consists of 13 residues. CDR1 is SGHTA, CDR2 FQGNSA, per germline. The V end was cut by 1 base, the J end by 5 bases, with 8 bases between. The CDR3 loop reads CASSLVVSETQYF. The CDR3 DNA sequence: TGTGCCAGCAGCTTAGTCGTTTCGGAGACCCAGTACTTC.

The V gene is TRBV14, the J gene TRBJ1-1; D is undetermined. This CDR3 spans 13 amino acids. V was pared by 1 base and J by 4 bases, with 7 bases between. From germline, CDR1 is SGHDN and CDR2 FVKESK. The CDR3 sequence: CASSQGRFTEAFF. CDR3 DNA sequence: TGTGCCAGCAGCCAAGGGAGGTTCACTGAAGCTTTCTTT.

CDR3 loop: CASSRKRTDTQYF. The CDR3 nucleotides are TGTGCCAGCAGCCGCAAGAGAACAGATACGCAGTATTTT. This chain links TRBV7-2 with TRBJ2-3; D is undetermined. This CDR3 region has 13 residues. CDR1 is SGHTA, CDR2 FQGNSA, per germline. Trimming removed 5 bases from V and 3 bases from J, with 9 bases in between.

This clonotype was observed a few times. The rearrangement uses TRBV12-3 or TRBV12-4 and TRBJ1-5, with D possibly matching TRBD1 (5 bases). The CDR3 has 16 residues. V dropped 5 bases and J dropped 0 bases, with 14 bases sitting between them. The CDR3 protein is CASSLSGIGSNQPQHF. The CDR3 region has the DNA TGTGCCAGCAGTCTCTCAGGGATCGGTAGCAATCAGCCCCAGCATTTT.

This clonotype was counted many times. This sequence joins TRBV29-1 and TRBJ1-1, with D possibly TRBD1 on 5 matching bases. Trimming took 7 bases from V and 4 from J, leaving 19 bases between them. The CDR3 has 14 amino acids. Per germline, CDR1 SQVTM and CDR2 ANQGSEA. Here the CDR3 reads CSGKGTFGGTEAFF. The CDR3 DNA sequence: TGCAGCGGGAAAGGGACTTTTGGGGGCACTGAAGCTTTCTTT. Variable domain in full (rest from reference TRBV29-1 and TRBJ1-1): SAVISQKPSRDICQRGTSLTIQCQVDSQVTMMFWYRQQPGQSLTLIATANQGSEATYESGFVIDKFPISRPNLTFSTLTVSNMSPEDSSIYLCSGKGTFGGTEAFFGQGTRLTVV.

The genes are TRBV12-3 or TRBV12-4 and TRBJ2-3, with TRBD2 matching over 9 bases. The CDR3 consists of 17 residues. V dropped 2 bases and J dropped 0; count of bases not matched to a gene: 6. The chain's CDR3 is CASSLYRLAGSTDTQYF. For the CDR3, the DNA is TGTGCCAGCAGTTTATATCGCCTAGCGGGGAGCACAGATACGCAGTATTTT.

The chain carries TRBV5-1 and TRBJ1-3; D gene uncertain. The ends were cut back, 2 bases at V and 0 bases at J, with 9 bases in the middle. CDR1 and CDR2 from the germline V gene are SGHRS and YFSETQ. This CDR3 is 15 amino acids long. The DNA for the CDR3 is TGCGCCAGCAGCTTCACGGCCTTCTCTGGAAACACCATATATTTT. It specifies CASSFTAFSGNTIYF.

In this sample, this clonotype turned up a few times. The chain links TRBV7-2 to TRBJ1-4; tentative D call: TRBD1 (5 bases). Germline V gives CDR1 SGHTA, CDR2 FQGNSA. The CDR3 covers 15 residues. V was shortened by 2 bases and J by 0 bases, with 7 bases between the two germline ends. CDR3 coding DNA: TGTGCCAGCAGCTTAAAAGGGGCAACTAATGAAAAACTGTTTTTT. Protein: CASSLKGATNEKLFF. The full variable domain, in which reference TRBV7-2 and TRBJ1-4 provide the parts outside the CDR3, is GAGVSQSPSNKVTEKGKDVELRCDPISGHTALYWYRQSLGQGLEFLIYFQGNSAPDKSGLPSDRFSAERTGGSVSTLTIQRTQQEDSAVYLCASSLKGATNEKLFFGSGTQLSVL.

This clonotype was observed at least ten times. The rearrangement uses TRBV6-5 and TRBJ1-2, with 7 bases that match TRBD1. The germline V gene encodes CDR1 MNHEY and CDR2 SVGAGI. V dropped 7 bases and J dropped 3; count of bases not matched to a gene: 8. CDR3 length: 14 amino acids. The CDR3 nucleotides are TGTGCCAGCACCCCCGACAGGGAGTACTATGGCTACACCTTC. Protein: CASTPDREYYGYTF.

V gene TRBV7-6 combines with J gene TRBJ2-3; D is uncertain. This CDR3 is built from 17 residues. V shed 0 bases and J shed 1 base, with 14 bases lying between them. Germline lookup yields CDR1 SGHVS and CDR2 FNYEAQ. The CDR3, as DNA: TGTGCCAGCAGCTTAGCGCTGGGGAACAGACGCACAGATACGCAGTATTTT. Translated: CASSLALGNRRTDTQYF.

J is TRBJ1-2 and V is TRBV6-5; D remains unclear. V gave up 0 bases and J gave up 4 bases, with 6 bases separating them. This CDR3 region has 13 residues. The germline gives CDR1 MNHEY, CDR2 SVGAGI. CDR3 sequence: CASSYSGPYGYTF. The CDR3 bases are TGTGCCAGCAGTTACTCGGGTCCCTATGGCTACACCTTC.

This clonotype was counted only a few times. CDR3 DNA sequence: TGTGCCAGCAGCTTAGGTTTCAGTTACACTGAAGCTTTCTTT. Amino acids: CASSLGFSYTEAFF. The rearrangement links TRBV7-2 to TRBJ1-1; unclear D gene. Looked up from germline, CDR1 is SGHTA and CDR2 is FQGNSA. Trimming cost V 1 base and J 3 bases, with 9 bases left between them. This CDR3 is built from 14 residues.

This clonotype was seen only a few times. The chain joins TRBV5-1 to TRBJ1-4; D is unclear. The CDR3 loop spans 16 amino acids. Per the germline V gene, CDR1 is SGHRS and CDR2 is YFSETQ. V lost 4 bases to trimming and J lost 6 bases, with 19 bases between them. Here the CDR3 reads CASSPINSDLHEKLFF. Here the CDR3 DNA reads TGCGCCAGCAGCCCCATAAACAGTGACTTACATGAAAAACTGTTTTTT.

The chain recombines TRBV3-1 with TRBJ2-4; D may be TRBD2 (5 bases). Germline CDR1 LGHDT, CDR2 YNNKEL (reference sequence). Trimming shortened V by 1 base and J by 5 bases, and 9 bases separated the two germline ends. The CDR3 sequence is 14 residues long. The CDR3: CASSQVALENIQYF. CDR3 nucleotide sequence: TGTGCCAGCAGCCAAGTAGCGCTCGAAAACATTCAGTACTTC.

This clonotype was seen more than once but under ten times. The J gene is TRBJ1-2, the V gene TRBV20-1, with D uncertain. From germline, CDR1 is DFQATT and CDR2 SNEGSKA (reference sequence). V was shortened by 1 base and J by 2 bases, with 11 bases between the two germline ends. The CDR3 runs to 14 residues. The CDR3 bases are TGCAGTGCTAGAGTTGGACCTCCGAACTATGGCTACACCTTC. It codes for CSARVGPPNYGYTF.